This TCR beta chain derives from a study of low-dose radiotherapy and immunotherapy resistance in tumors. The wider study: Fractions of 1 Gy went to Cohort 2 every two weeks, for 13 Gy over 26 weeks.

This clonotype was picked up many times. The time point denotes: before trial treatment. First-strand cDNA relied on TRAV- and TRBV-specific primers spanning alpha and beta chains. Both a constant-region primer and a V-primer adapter served to amplify TCRs across 15 to 20 PCR cycles. TCRdb re-analysed the reads in MiXCR, keeping a single row per CDR3 protein. The sample shows 100,000 or so distinct CDR3 sequences, roughly a tenth of them seen only once. Sequences were derived from PBMCs, sampled before treatment. The sequence was collected from a male donor with prostate cancer.

DNA of the CDR3: TGCAGCGTTGATTCAGGAGGGGGGGCTGGGGAGACCCAGTACTTC. This sequence encodes CSVDSGGGAGETQYF. The rearrangement uses TRBV29-1 and TRBJ2-5; TRBD2 is a possible D gene (7 bases). V lost 3 bases and J lost 5, with 19 bases in between. Germline CDR1 and CDR2: SQVTM and ANQGSEA. CDR3 size: 15 residues. The variable domain in full, with the rest retrieved from reference TRBV29-1 and TRBJ2-5, is SAVISQKPSRDICQRGTSLTIQCQVDSQVTMMFWYRQQPGQSLTLIATANQGSEATYESGFVIDKFPISRPNLTFSTLTVSNMSPEDSSIYLCSVDSGGGAGETQYFGPGTRLLVL.